This is a list of T cell receptor beta chains from one sample in a study of T cells in Graves' hyperthyroidism and ophthalmopathy. TCRdb reanalysed the multiplex PCR reads using MiXCR and keeps one entry per CDR3 protein. The sample records roughly 380,000 distinct CDR3 sequences, around 13% being singletons. The sequenced material came from blood. The receptors here all came from a woman under 30 with Graves' hyperthyroidism. Each CDR3 is given with its conserved first and last residue. Fields, in order: V gene, J gene, D gene, CDR3 length, clone size, CDR3 protein, CDR3 DNA. D genes are given only for firm matches. Only some rows state a clone size, as once, few, many or a class for expanded clones.

V: TRBV3-1; J: TRBJ1-2; D: TRBD1; length: 15; size: few; CDR3: CASSAPGQGAEGYTF; DNA: TGTGCCAGCAGCGCTCCGGGACAGGGGGCGGAAGGCTACACCTTC
V: TRBV6-5; J: TRBJ2-7; D: .; length: 11; size: .; CDR3: CASSYGREQYF; DNA: TGTGCCAGCAGTTACGGTCGCGAGCAGTACTTC
V: TRBV13; J: TRBJ2-1; D: TRBD2; length: 21; size: many; CDR3: CASSSGPRLAGGPLPYNEQFF; DNA: TGTGCCAGCAGCTCAGGACCGAGACTAGCGGGAGGGCCACTACCGTACAATGAGCAGTTCTTC
V: TRBV3-1; J: TRBJ1-6; D: .; length: 15; size: many; CDR3: CASSQDAQGGSPLHF; DNA: TGTGCCAGCAGCCAAGATGCTCAGGGAGGTTCACCCCTCCACTTT
V: TRBV18; J: TRBJ1-3; D: .; length: 15; size: many; CDR3: CASSKGTDPGNTIYF; DNA: TGTGCCAGCTCAAAGGGGACCGACCCTGGAAACACCATATATTTT
V: TRBV6-1; J: TRBJ1-6; D: .; length: 15; size: .; CDR3: CASSTTGSYNSPLHF; DNA: TGTGCCAGCAGTACGACAGGCTCCTATAATTCACCCCTCCACTTT
V: TRBV5-6; J: TRBJ2-7; D: .; length: 16; size: many; CDR3: CASSRGPNREAREQYF; DNA: TGTGCCAGCAGTCGCGGCCCGAACAGGGAGGCGCGCGAGCAGTACTTC
V: TRBV28; J: TRBJ1-5; D: .; length: 14; size: many; CDR3: CASSSPQAGQPQHF; DNA: TGTGCCAGCAGTTCCCCACAGGCTGGTCAGCCCCAGCATTTT
V: TRBV20-1; J: TRBJ1-2; D: .; length: 13; size: many; CDR3: CSARSTGSHGYTF; DNA: TGCAGTGCTAGATCGACTGGAAGCCATGGCTACACCTTC
V: TRBV9; J: TRBJ1-2; D: .; length: 17; size: many; CDR3: CASSVPTEGITDYGYTF; DNA: TGTGCCAGCAGCGTTCCTACTGAGGGGATAACAGACTATGGCTACACCTTC
V: TRBV29-1; J: TRBJ1-1; D: TRBD1; length: 13; size: .; CDR3: CSVRTGEYTEAFF; DNA: TGCAGCGTGAGGACAGGGGAGTACACTGAAGCTTTCTTT
V: TRBV5-1; J: TRBJ2-2; D: .; length: 16; size: .; CDR3: CASTPPGEPNTGELFF; DNA: TGCGCCAGCACCCCTCCAGGGGAACCGAACACCGGGGAGCTGTTTTTT
V: TRBV6-2/TRBV6-3; J: TRBJ2-7; D: .; length: 15; size: few; CDR3: CASSSGTEEVYEQYF; DNA: TGTGCCAGCAGTTCCGGGACCGAGGAAGTCTACGAGCAGTACTTC
V: TRBV14; J: TRBJ2-3; D: .; length: 13; size: few; CDR3: CASSQVNTDTQYF; DNA: TGTGCCAGCAGCCAAGTCAATACAGATACGCAGTATTTT
V: TRBV20-1; J: TRBJ2-4; D: TRBD2; length: 15; size: many; CDR3: CSARELGLGGNIQYF; DNA: TGCAGTGCTAGAGAACTGGGCCTCGGGGGGAACATTCAGTACTTC
V: TRBV29-1; J: TRBJ2-3; D: .; length: 12; size: .; CDR3: CSVFIMADTQYF; DNA: TGCAGCGTATTCATTATGGCAGATACGCAGTATTTT
V: TRBV30; J: TRBJ1-1; D: .; length: 13; size: many; CDR3: CAWWTDMNTEAFF; DNA: TGTGCCTGGTGGACAGATATGAACACTGAAGCTTTCTTT
V: TRBV5-1; J: TRBJ2-6; D: TRBD1; length: 18; size: many; CDR3: CASSYFLGQGSGANVLTF; DNA: TGCGCCAGCAGCTATTTTTTGGGACAGGGCTCCGGGGCCAACGTCCTGACTTTC
V: TRBV5-1; J: TRBJ1-1; D: .; length: 13; size: many; CDR3: CASSSRGGTEAFF; DNA: TGCGCCAGCAGCTCCCGAGGGGGCACTGAAGCTTTCTTT
V: TRBV6-1; J: TRBJ2-1; D: .; length: 16; size: many; CDR3: CASRPLLASRGHEQFF; DNA: TGTGCCAGCAGACCCCTTTTGGCTTCGAGGGGACATGAGCAGTTCTTC
V: TRBV7-8; J: TRBJ1-3; D: TRBD1; length: 16; size: many; CDR3: CASSPSTGNSGNTIYF; DNA: TGTGCCAGCAGCCCATCGACAGGGAACTCTGGAAACACCATATATTTT
V: TRBV29-1; J: TRBJ1-1; D: .; length: 13; size: many; CDR3: CSVGGQMNTEAFF; DNA: TGCAGCGTTGGAGGCCAGATGAACACTGAAGCTTTCTTT
V: TRBV5-1; J: TRBJ2-1; D: TRBD2; length: 17; size: .; CDR3: CASSFLRTSGSSDEQFF; DNA: TGCGCCAGCAGCTTTCTAAGGACTAGCGGGAGTTCCGATGAGCAGTTCTTC
V: TRBV27; J: TRBJ1-2; D: TRBD1; length: 15; size: .; CDR3: CASNTRQGWGDGYTF; DNA: TGTGCCAGCAATACGAGACAGGGATGGGGAGATGGCTACACCTTC
V: TRBV12-3/TRBV12-4; J: TRBJ1-2; D: .; length: 14; size: many; CDR3: CASTIPPGRHGYTF; DNA: TGTGCCAGCACCATACCGCCGGGAAGGCATGGCTACACCTTC
V: TRBV7-9; J: TRBJ2-5; D: .; length: 16; size: few; CDR3: CASSSGRGGLQETQYF; DNA: TGTGCCAGCAGCTCGGGTCGCGGAGGGCTCCAAGAGACCCAGTACTTC
V: TRBV6-1; J: TRBJ2-1; D: TRBD1; length: 18; size: many; CDR3: CASTSLGVMGQIYNEQFF; DNA: TGTGCCAGCACTAGTTTAGGGGTGATGGGACAGATATACAATGAGCAGTTCTTC
V: TRBV5-8; J: TRBJ2-2; D: TRBD2; length: 17; size: .; CDR3: CASSRGRLAGVSGELFF; DNA: TGTGCCAGCAGCCGAGGTCGTCTAGCGGGAGTTTCCGGGGAGCTGTTTTTT
V: TRBV5-5; J: TRBJ2-1; D: .; length: 14; size: .; CDR3: CASSLRRDNNEQFF; DNA: TGTGCCAGCAGCTTAAGGCGGGACAACAATGAGCAGTTCTTC
V: TRBV28; J: TRBJ2-7; D: .; length: 13; size: few; CDR3: CASSRTQAREQYF; DNA: TGTGCCAGCAGTCGGACTCAAGCGAGAGAGCAGTACTTC
V: TRBV12-3/TRBV12-4; J: TRBJ2-1; D: TRBD2; length: 20; size: many; CDR3: CASSLGAGGSGSNRANEQFF; DNA: TGTGCCAGCAGTTTAGGGGCGGGTGGGAGCGGGAGCAATAGGGCTAATGAGCAGTTCTTC
V: TRBV7-2; J: TRBJ2-3; D: TRBD2; length: 21; size: many; CDR3: CASSLVPAHKTSGRETDTQYF; DNA: TGTGCCAGCAGCTTAGTCCCGGCACATAAGACTAGCGGGAGGGAAACAGATACGCAGTATTTT
V: TRBV19; J: TRBJ2-1; D: TRBD2; length: 16; size: .; CDR3: CASSILGLASYNEQFF; DNA: TGTGCCAGTAGTATCTTGGGACTAGCGTCCTACAATGAGCAGTTCTTC
V: TRBV3-1; J: TRBJ2-7; D: .; length: 16; size: many; CDR3: CASSQGPGPTSYEQYF; DNA: TGTGCCAGCAGCCAAGGCCCGGGACCCACCTCCTACGAGCAGTACTTC
V: TRBV7-8; J: TRBJ2-1; D: TRBD2; length: 17; size: .; CDR3: CASSLAPGLAGVNEQFF; DNA: TGTGCCAGCAGCTTAGCCCCGGGACTAGCGGGAGTCAATGAGCAGTTCTTC
V: TRBV28; J: TRBJ1-1; D: .; length: 13; size: many; CDR3: CASSSRPGAEAFF; DNA: TGTGCCAGCAGTTCTCGTCCGGGGGCTGAAGCTTTCTTT
V: TRBV5-1; J: TRBJ2-2; D: TRBD2; length: 15; size: .; CDR3: CASSKGGTNTGELFF; DNA: TGCGCCAGCAGTAAGGGAGGGACGAACACCGGGGAGCTGTTTTTT
V: TRBV29-1; J: TRBJ2-3; D: .; length: 12; size: many; CDR3: CSVRQAPDTQYF; DNA: TGCAGCGTACGACAGGCCCCAGATACGCAGTATTTT
V: TRBV11-3; J: TRBJ2-7; D: .; length: 14; size: few; CDR3: CASSLGAGYPEQYF; DNA: TGTGCCAGCAGCTTAGGGGCAGGGTACCCCGAGCAGTACTTC
V: TRBV4-1; J: TRBJ2-7; D: TRBD2; length: 16; size: few; CDR3: CASSHLTSGSHYEQYF; DNA: TGCGCCAGCAGCCACCTGACTAGCGGGAGCCACTACGAGCAGTACTTC
V: TRBV30; J: TRBJ2-2; D: .; length: 12; size: .; CDR3: CAWSVGAGELFF; DNA: TGTGCCTGGAGTGTAGGGGCCGGGGAGCTGTTTTTT
V: TRBV3-1; J: TRBJ2-7; D: TRBD1; length: 18; size: .; CDR3: CASSLITLGTGFCYEQYF; DNA: TGTGCCAGCAGCCTAATAACCCTAGGGACAGGGTTTTGCTACGAGCAGTACTTC
V: TRBV5-6; J: TRBJ2-1; D: TRBD2; length: 14; size: few; CDR3: CASSHGTSYNEQFF; DNA: TGTGCCAGCAGCCACGGGACTAGTTACAATGAGCAGTTCTTC
V: TRBV7-9; J: TRBJ1-4; D: TRBD1; length: 17; size: .; CDR3: CASSFGQDRVGKEKLFF; DNA: TGTGCCAGCAGCTTCGGACAGGATCGGGTAGGAAAGGAAAAACTGTTTTTT
V: TRBV20-1; J: TRBJ2-1; D: TRBD2; length: 15; size: many; CDR3: CSAPRAGVSYNEQFF; DNA: TGCAGTGCACCGAGAGCGGGAGTTTCCTACAATGAGCAGTTCTTC